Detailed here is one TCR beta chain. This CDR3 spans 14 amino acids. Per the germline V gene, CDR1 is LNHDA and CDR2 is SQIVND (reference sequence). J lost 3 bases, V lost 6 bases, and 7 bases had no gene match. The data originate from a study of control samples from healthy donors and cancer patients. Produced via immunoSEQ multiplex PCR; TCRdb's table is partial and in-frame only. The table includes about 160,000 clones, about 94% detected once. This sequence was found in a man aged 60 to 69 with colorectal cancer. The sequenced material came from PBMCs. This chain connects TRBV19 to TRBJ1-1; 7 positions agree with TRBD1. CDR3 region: CASRDRAIDTEAFF. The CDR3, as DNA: TGTGCCAGTAGAGACAGGGCGATCGACACTGAAGCTTTCTTT.